A selection of T cell receptor beta chains follows, all from one sample in a study of response to subunit inactivated influenza vaccine. MiXCR was run by TCRdb on the RT-PCR reads, yielding one entry per CDR3 protein. The table has roughly 500,000 distinct CDR3 sequences, roughly 25% seen once; the top ten hold approximately 2%. The sample here was CD4+ T cells sorted from PBMCs, taken more than 4 days after vaccination. The receptors derive from a man aged 50 to 60 who received an inactivated influenza vaccine. The CDR3 runs from the conserved cysteine through the conserved F or W. A clone size is listed for some rows: how often the clone was seen (once, few, many), or a class if it is expanded.

TRBV7-2	NA	TRBJ1-6	CASSLMGSPLHF
TRBV4-2	NA	TRBJ1-4	CASSQVGHNEKLFF
TRBV21-1	NA	TRBJ2-5	CASSKASTVKRETQYF
TRBV29-1	few	TRBJ1-2	CSVEDLTGNGYTF
TRBV6-1	NA	TRBJ1-5	CASSPAGSNQPQHF
TRBV29-1	few	TRBJ1-2	CSAVGGDGYTF
TRBV7-2	few	TRBJ2-1	CASSLSSGSSYNEQFF
TRBV20-1	NA	TRBJ2-5	CSARFGGRETQYF
TRBV6-1	many	TRBJ2-3	CASRERQGLLTSTDTQYF
TRBV18	NA	TRBJ2-1	CASSPSLAGNNEQFF
TRBV7-9	few	TRBJ2-5	CASSRSGQETQYF
TRBV11-2	few	TRBJ2-3	CASSLEPSTDTQYF
TRBV12-3/TRBV12-4	medium-sized	TRBJ2-7	CASSSRSEQYF
TRBV29-1	NA	TRBJ2-7	CSALRGSGNHERYF
TRBV12-3/TRBV12-4	NA	TRBJ1-6	CASVWGGGIGSPLHF
TRBV7-6	once	TRBJ2-7	CAGSLASGGIEQYF
TRBV4-2	NA	TRBJ2-1	CASSQGLVISYNEQFF
TRBV7-9	few	TRBJ2-5	CASSLPGQRLQETQYF
TRBV2	few	TRBJ1-5	CASGTGQGNQPQHF
TRBV12-3/TRBV12-4	NA	TRBJ1-4	CASSSSGMDNEKLFF
TRBV5-1	NA	TRBJ2-3	CASSFGPGGGVTDTQYF
TRBV4-2	NA	TRBJ1-6	CASSQEGLVGSPLHF
TRBV5-1	many	TRBJ2-7	CASSAGLAGASYEQYF
TRBV20-1	NA	TRBJ2-3	CSARSRGTDTQYF
TRBV10-3	NA	TRBJ1-1	CAISESGGDGNTEAFF
TRBV4-3	few	TRBJ2-1	CASSQDGPYNEQFF
TRBV20-1	few	TRBJ2-2	CSASTSRPTSNTGELFF
TRBV18	NA	TRBJ2-3	CASSPLMDSGTDTQYF
TRBV20-1	few	TRBJ1-1	CSARDYGRNTEAFF
TRBV27	few	TRBJ2-3	CASSPLANTDTQYF
TRBV12-3/TRBV12-4	few	TRBJ1-5	CASSSVTVGNQPQHF
TRBV10-3	few	TRBJ2-5	CAISGRGLQETQYF
TRBV7-9	many	TRBJ1-1	CASSLQGDTEAFF
TRBV6-5	few	TRBJ2-5	CASSNHRAQETQYF
TRBV20-1	NA	TRBJ2-3	CSARLGLGGDTQYF
TRBV20-1	few	TRBJ2-5	CSAGGGMETQYF
TRBV6-2/TRBV6-3	NA	TRBJ2-1	CASRRGTYNEQFF
TRBV11-2	NA	TRBJ2-5	CASSPWTGTQETQYF
TRBV6-5	few	TRBJ1-5	CASSYSGVNQPQHF
TRBV7-2	NA	TRBJ1-6	CASSPGYNSPLHF
TRBV12-3/TRBV12-4	NA	TRBJ2-3	CASSLFVDTQYF
TRBV20-1	NA	TRBJ2-5	CSARAFLAGIQETQYF
TRBV5-1	few	TRBJ2-7	CASRPSGRPDYEQYF
TRBV11-1	few	TRBJ2-1	CASRPQSGGGASYNEQFF
TRBV15	NA	TRBJ1-1	CATSRDRGTEAFF
TRBV6-1	many	TRBJ2-5	CASSRPSLVTQYF
TRBV7-2	few	TRBJ1-5	CASSLDRVRQPQHF
TRBV5-1	many	TRBJ1-5	CATGAPAYSNQPQHF